This entry lists 22 T cell receptor beta chains sequenced from one sample in a study of blood T cell repertoires in COVID-19. Sequencing was performed with immunoSEQ multiplex PCR; in TCRdb, only in-frame clones are kept and a portion is missing. The profile covers about 130,000 clones, with roughly 83% appearing a single time and just over 9% taken by the ten largest. Sample: PBMCs or T cells enriched from blood (not recorded which). The receptors come from a middle-aged man who had recovered from COVID-19.

This chain links TRBV6-5 with TRBJ2-1; 8 nucleotides line up with TRBD2. After removal of 7 bases from V and 4 bases from J, the junction contained 9 bases not matched to a gene. The CDR3 is 15 amino acids. The V gene's germline CDR1 is MNHEY and CDR2 SVGAGI. The CDR3 DNA sequence: TGTGCCAGCACCAACGGGGGGGTACCATACAATGAGCAGTTCTTC. Protein sequence: CASTNGGVPYNEQFF.

This clone turned up a few times. The chain recombines TRBV5-4 with TRBJ1-2; 8 bases match TRBD1. V lost 4 bases, J lost 7 bases, and 3 bases stayed unmatched. Germline-derived CDR1 and CDR2 are SGHNT and YYREEE (reference sequence). This CDR3 contains 12 residues. The CDR3 DNA reads as TGTGCCAGCAGCCTCGACAGGGGTGGCTACACCTTC. This codes for CASSLDRGGYTF.

CDR3 sequence (DNA): TGTGCCAGCAGCCGTAATTCCGGCTACGAGCAGTACTTC. It encodes CASSRNSGYEQYF. V gene TRBV12-3 or TRBV12-4 combines with J gene TRBJ2-7, with D uncertain. The CDR3 has 13 amino acids. The V end was cut by 6 bases, the J end by 3 bases, with 12 bases between.

The CDR3 protein is CASRGTVASYGYTF. The CDR3 DNA follows: TGTGCCAGCAGGGGGACTGTGGCGTCTTATGGCTACACCTTC. V is TRBV6-5 and J is TRBJ1-2; tentative D call: TRBD1 (5 bases). Germline-derived CDR1 and CDR2 are MNHEY and SVGAGI. This CDR3 contains 14 residues. V was cut by 6 bases and J by 5 bases, with 16 bases left in between.

The sample holds one count of this clone. V is TRBV5-4 and J is TRBJ1-6, with a possible D match to TRBD1 (6 bases). Between the trimmed V and J ends, which lost 0 bases and 9 bases, there was a span of 16 bases. CDR3 length: 16 amino acids. CDR1 SGHNT and CDR2 YYREEE come from the germline V gene (reference sequence). The CDR3: CASSLALGGAGSPLHF. The CDR3 DNA reads TGTGCCAGCAGCTTGGCTTTGGGGGGGGCCGGTTCACCCCTCCACTTT.

The chain joins TRBV7-8 to TRBJ2-1; 9 bases are a match to TRBD1. Germline-derived CDR1 and CDR2 are SGHVS and FQNEAQ. This CDR3 spans 14 amino acids. V lost 3 bases, J lost 6 bases, and 3 bases stayed unmatched. This chain's CDR3 is CASSFTTGGNEQFF. The CDR3, as DNA: TGTGCCAGCAGCTTTACGACAGGGGGCAATGAGCAGTTCTTC. The full variable domain, its missing parts supplied by reference TRBV7-8 and TRBJ2-1, is GAGVSQSPRYKVAKRGQDVALRCDPISGHVSLFWYQQALGQGPEFLTYFQNEAQLDKSGLPSDRFFAERPEGSVSTLKIQRTQQEDSAVYLCASSFTTGGNEQFFGPGTRLTVL.

The V and J genes are TRBV6-2 or TRBV6-3 and TRBJ1-6; TRBD1 aligns across 9 bases. The germline gives CDR1 MNHEY, CDR2 SVGEGT. This CDR3 has 19 residues. The V and J ends lost 6 bases and 0 bases, in that order; junction bases with no gene match: 12. CDR3 residues: CASSPGTGTLSSYNSPLHF. Written as DNA, the CDR3 is TGTGCCAGCAGCCCCGGGACAGGGACATTGAGCTCCTATAATTCACCCCTCCACTTT.

The V call is TRBV4-1, the J call TRBJ1-5; the D is unclear. V shed 0 bases and J shed 0 bases, with 9 bases lying between them. Germline lookup yields CDR1 MGHRA and CDR2 YSYEKL. CDR3 length equals 16 residues. The CDR3 spells CASSQDSGSSNQPQHF. In DNA, the CDR3 is TGCGCCAGCAGCCAAGATTCGGGGAGTAGCAATCAGCCCCAGCATTTT.

J is TRBJ1-2 and V is TRBV2; TRBD1 is a possible D gene (5 bases). V lost 7 bases, J lost 7 bases, and 19 bases lay in between. Germline V gene data show CDR1 as SNHLY and CDR2 as FYNNEI. The CDR3 runs 14 residues. CDR3 amino acids: CASMASEGRIGYTF. CDR3 nucleotides: TGTGCCAGCATGGCGTCGGAGGGACGGATTGGCTACACCTTC.

The V call is TRBV4-1, the J call TRBJ2-1, with TRBD1 matching over 7 bases. CDR3 length: 15 amino acids. Germline CDR1 MGHRA, CDR2 YSYEKL. The trim removed 3 bases at V and 0 bases at J, leaving 2 bases unmatched. The CDR3 DNA sequence: TGCGCCAGCAGCCAGCCAGGGGGCTCCTACAATGAGCAGTTCTTC. This translates into CASSQPGGSYNEQFF.

The J gene is TRBJ2-1, the V gene TRBV12-5; 11 bases map to TRBD1. Trimming cost V 5 bases and J 9 bases; bases outside gene matches: 9. CDR1 and CDR2 (germline): LGHNT, FRNRAP. This CDR3 has 15 amino acids. CDR3 protein: CASGTARDRGAEQFF. CDR3 coding DNA: TGTGCTAGTGGTACGGCCCGGGACAGGGGGGCTGAGCAGTTCTTC. Filled out from reference TRBV12-5 and TRBJ2-1, the complete variable domain reads DARVTQTPRHKVTEMGQEVTMRCQPILGHNTVFWYRQTMMQGLELLAYFRNRAPLDDSGMPKDRFSAEMPDATLATLKIQPSEPRDSAVYFCASGTARDRGAEQFFGPGTRLTVL.

V usage is TRBV10-3 and J usage is TRBJ2-1; D not certain. The CDR3 loop spans 14 amino acids. Germline lookup yields CDR1 ENHRY and CDR2 SYGVKD. Trimming removed 4 bases from V and 4 bases from J, with 11 bases in between. CDR3 nucleotide sequence: TGTGCCATCAGTGCGGATGCGGTTTACAATGAGCAGTTCTTC. The encoded protein is CAISADAVYNEQFF.

This clone has only a few counts. The chain joins TRBV28 to TRBJ1-1; D is possibly TRBD1 (5 bases). The CDR3 consists of 13 residues. Looked up from germline, CDR1 is MDHEN and CDR2 is SYDVKM. V lost 1 base and J 6 bases, leaving 9 bases between the germline ends. CDR3 bases: TGTGCCAGCAGTTTATTGGGCAGGGCTGAAGCTTTCTTT. It encodes CASSLLGRAEAFF.

This clone was counted between two and nine times. The V call is TRBV5-1, the J call TRBJ2-2, with 7 bases that match TRBD1. The germline V gene encodes CDR1 SGHRS and CDR2 YFSETQ. This CDR3 contains 15 residues. Germline trimming cut 4 bases from V and 6 bases from J; bases unmatched to any gene: 9. The DNA for the CDR3 is TGCGCCAGCAGCCGAGGGGGCCGGATCGCCGGGGAGCTGTTTTTT. Translating it yields CASSRGGRIAGELFF.

The J gene is TRBJ2-3, the V gene TRBV11-2, with 7 positions matching TRBD2. The germline V gene has CDR1 SGHAT and CDR2 FQNNGV. This CDR3 is built from 15 residues. Trimming cost V 5 bases and J 1 base; bases outside gene matches: 6. The CDR3, as DNA: TGTGCCAGCAGCCAATGGGGGGGTGGCACAGATACGCAGTATTTT. Its protein product is CASSQWGGGTDTQYF.

The chain joins TRBV27 to TRBJ2-2; unclear D gene. This CDR3 is 17 amino acids long. Germline V gives CDR1 MNHEY, CDR2 SMNVEV (reference sequence). V lost 0 bases and J 0 bases, leaving 11 bases between the germline ends. Here the CDR3 reads CASSLSPPRANTGELFF. In nucleotides, the CDR3 is TGTGCCAGCAGTTTATCCCCCCCCCGGGCGAACACCGGGGAGCTGTTTTTT.

The genes are TRBV4-2 and TRBJ2-1, with 7 bases that match TRBD2. Trimming took 3 bases from V and 0 from J; bases not matched to a gene: 8. The CDR3 has 17 amino acids. In germline, CDR1 is LGHNA, CDR2 YNFKEQ. CDR3 sequence reads: CASSHEPSGSSYNEQFF. CDR3 nucleotide sequence: TGTGCCAGCAGCCATGAGCCTAGCGGTAGCTCCTACAATGAGCAGTTCTTC.

The rearrangement uses TRBV6-2 or TRBV6-3 and TRBJ1-1; no clear D gene. The CDR3 has 13 amino acids. Germline CDR1 is MNHEY and CDR2 is SVGEGT. V lost 3 bases and J lost 4, with 9 bases in between. In nucleotides, the CDR3 is TGTGCCAGCAGTTATTTCCCGGTCACTGAAGCTTTCTTT. The encoded protein is CASSYFPVTEAFF.

CDR3 coding DNA: TGTGCCAGCAGCCAGTCGGGGATTCAGCAGCCCCAGCATTTT. Amino acid sequence: CASSQSGIQQPQHF. The J gene is TRBJ1-5, the V gene TRBV14, with unresolved D. Germline lookup yields CDR1 SGHDN and CDR2 FVKESK. V lost 3 bases and J lost 7, with 13 bases in between. CDR3 length: 14 residues.

The chain is built from TRBV18 and TRBJ2-1; possibly TRBD1 for D (5 bases). The CDR3 length is 14 residues. With 3 bases removed from V and 8 bases from J, the gap between germline ends came to 14 bases. Germline loops: CDR1 KGHSH, CDR2 LQKENI. CDR3 DNA: TGTGCCAGCTCACCTGCCGACAGAATCGATGAGCAGTTCTTC. Translated: CASSPADRIDEQFF.

The rearrangement uses TRBV18 and TRBJ1-1, with D possibly being TRBD1 (6 bases). Germline CDR1 reads KGHSH; CDR2 reads LQKENI. The length of the CDR3 is 16 residues. The ends were cut back, 3 bases at V and 7 bases at J, with 21 bases in the middle. The CDR3 reads CASSPNEARGNSEAFF. The CDR3 region has the DNA TGTGCCAGCTCACCTAACGAGGCCAGGGGAAATAGTGAAGCTTTCTTT.

The chain couples TRBV3-1 (or the pseudogene TRBV3-2) to TRBJ1-6; no definite D call. The CDR3 is 16 amino acids. Germline lookup yields CDR1 LGHDT and CDR2 YNNKEL (reference sequence). V lost 4 bases to trimming and J lost 9 bases, with 19 bases between them. For the CDR3, the DNA is TGTGCCAGCAGCCCTGAGGGAGGGAGAGGTCTTTCACCCCTCCACTTT. Translating it yields CASSPEGGRGLSPLHF.